This T cell receptor (beta chain) derives from a study of T cells after yellow fever vaccination. On this clonotype itself: Its target is unknown.

Each CDR3 protein is one row after TCRdb ran MiXCR on the 5' RACE reads. The data contain about 370,000 distinct CDR3 sequences, around 10% of them singletons. This CDR3 spans 14 amino acids. The germline V gene encodes CDR1 SGHRS and CDR2 YFSETQ. V was shortened by 3 bases and J by 8 bases, with 14 bases between the two germline ends. General observations from the study: There was a possibility that FACS-sorted repertoires contained abundant clonotypes contaminating from the bulk population. Reappearance after the booster was observed for most primary-vaccination clones (roughly 97% CD4, more than 70% CD8).

This clonotype originated in a man between 18 and 35 years old who received the YFV17D yellow fever vaccine. The sample in question was PBMCs, obtained on the day of the first yellow fever vaccination. The rearrangement links TRBV5-1 to TRBJ2-2; unclear D gene. The CDR3: CASSSTGPPGELFF. The CDR3 DNA follows: TGCGCCAGCAGCTCCACCGGGCCCCCGGGGGAGCTGTTTTTT.